These 26 T cell receptor beta chains share one sample of origin, sequenced in a study of long-term antiretroviral therapy in people with HIV. With survey level as its setting, the immunoSEQ assay was v3.0. The protocol was immunoSEQ multiplex PCR, while the TCRdb copy is restricted to in-frame clones and leaves out a portion. The profile shows roughly 28,000 clones, about 81% of them singletons. Specimen: unsorted PBMCs, collected 2.9 years after starting antiretroviral therapy. These receptors came from a man aged 50 to 60 with HIV.

This clone is a singleton in its sample. V and J are TRBV11-1 and TRBJ2-5, with 8 bases identical to TRBD2. V gave up 3 bases and J gave up 5 bases; unmatched junction bases: 5. The CDR3 sequence is 14 residues long. Per germline, CDR1 SGHAT and CDR2 FQDESV (reference sequence). The CDR3 bases are TGTGCCAGCAGCTTTTCGGGGGGGCAGGAGACCCAGTACTTC. As protein: CASSFSGGQETQYF.

This rearrangement joins TRBV19 to TRBJ1-2; 10 bases are shared with TRBD1. Per the germline V gene, CDR1 is LNHDA and CDR2 is SQIVND (reference sequence). The length of the CDR3 is 14 residues. Trimming at V came to 7 bases and at J to 5 bases, leaving 7 bases not matched to a gene. The CDR3: CASTQDRGEYGYTF. CDR3 DNA sequence: TGTGCCAGTACCCAGGACAGGGGGGAGTATGGCTACACCTTC.

On this clone itself: The germline gene is not matched at one end of the junction; a read error may be the cause. The chain recombines TRBV6-5 with TRBJ1-1; no definite D call. The CDR3 has 13 amino acids. CDR1 MNHEY and CDR2 SVGAGI come from the germline V gene. The CDR3 is CASYLLGNSEAFF. The CDR3 nucleotides read TGTGCCAGCTATCTTTTAGGGAACAGTGAAGCTTTCTTT.

This clone was recorded a few times. The V and J genes are TRBV2 and TRBJ1-3, with 7 positions matching TRBD1. With V trimmed by 8 bases and J by 3 bases, 7 bases remained unmatched. The germline CDR1 and CDR2 sequences are SNHLY and FYNNEI. The CDR3 is made up of 14 amino acids. The CDR3 nucleotides are TGTGCCAGCGGGGGGACAGCCAGTGGAAACACCATATATTTT. Protein product: CASGGTASGNTIYF.

V is TRBV6-5 and J is TRBJ1-1; D ambiguous. The germline V gene has CDR1 MNHEY and CDR2 SVGAGI. V was clipped by 5 bases and J by 4 bases, with 8 bases between them. The CDR3 totals 12 residues. The CDR3 DNA reads as TGTGCCAGCAGTCTCCTCGTCACTGAAGCTTTCTTT. This translates into CASSLLVTEAFF.

The count of this clone is one. This chain links TRBV27 with TRBJ2-1; D ambiguous. The CDR3 loop spans 14 amino acids. Trimming took off 2 bases at V and 8 bases at J, with 13 bases between the two ends. Germline V lookup: CDR1 MNHEY, CDR2 SMNVEV (reference sequence). The CDR3 here is CASSLRVRPDEQFF. The CDR3 DNA is TGTGCCAGCAGTTTAAGGGTTAGGCCCGATGAGCAGTTCTTC.

The chain uses TRBV7-2 and TRBJ1-1; 7 bases are a match to TRBD1. This CDR3 has 14 amino acids. With 7 bases clipped from V and 6 bases from J, the junction kept 11 bases outside the gene matches. CDR1 and CDR2 (germline): SGHTA, FQGNSA. This CDR3 reads CASTNDRAYAEAFF. CDR3 sequence (DNA): TGTGCCAGCACCAATGACAGGGCCTATGCTGAAGCTTTCTTT.

The V and J genes are TRBV27 and TRBJ2-7; 9 nucleotides line up with TRBD1. The junction had 14 bases not matched to a gene; V was cut back by 8 bases and J by 3 bases. This CDR3 region has 16 residues. Germline values: CDR1 MNHEY, CDR2 SMNVEV (reference sequence). In nucleotides, the CDR3 is TGTGCCAGCCGAAATGCTTACGGGACAGGGAACTACGAGCAGTACTTC. Its translation: CASRNAYGTGNYEQYF.

The chain is built from TRBV4-1 and TRBJ2-1, with 8 bases that match TRBD1. Germline values: CDR1 MGHRA, CDR2 YSYEKL. The CDR3 has 15 amino acids. Losses at the gene ends were 0 bases for V and 6 bases for J; bases not matched to a gene: 4. CDR3 sequence reads: CASSQDPDRANEQFF. The DNA for the CDR3 is TGCGCCAGCAGCCAAGACCCGGACAGGGCCAATGAGCAGTTCTTC.

The chain has TRBV5-1 and TRBJ1-2, with D uncertain. The CDR3 totals 13 residues. Trimming removed 0 bases from V and 6 bases from J, with 9 bases in between. Germline V gene lookup returns CDR1 SGHRS and CDR2 YFSETQ. The CDR3 loop is CASSLGEVDGYTF. CDR3 DNA: TGCGCCAGCAGCTTGGGTGAGGTTGATGGCTACACCTTC.

This chain links TRBV19 with TRBJ1-1; TRBD1 might be the D (5 bases). From germline, CDR1 is LNHDA and CDR2 SQIVND (reference sequence). With 3 bases removed from V and 4 bases from J, the gap between germline ends came to 12 bases. This CDR3 comprises 14 residues. CDR3 coding DNA: TGTGCCAGTAGTATTACGGGGGGTGTCACTGAAGCTTTCTTT. As protein: CASSITGGVTEAFF.

The rearrangement uses TRBV6-6 and TRBJ2-7, with 10 bases aligning to TRBD1. The V gene's germline CDR1 is MNHNY and CDR2 SVGAGI (reference sequence). After removal of 5 bases from V and 11 bases from J, the junction contained 15 bases not matched to a gene. The CDR3 length is 15 residues. In DNA form, the CDR3 reads TGTGCCAGCAGTCCCCGGGACAGGGGCGGATATTTCAAGTACTTC. Translated: CASSPRDRGGYFKYF.

The chain is built from TRBV6-5 and TRBJ1-5; no clear D gene. The CDR3 spans 13 residues. Germline CDR1 is MNHEY and CDR2 is SVGAGI. V was pared by 6 bases and J by 3 bases, with 9 bases between. This CDR3 is CASSSILNQPQHF. The CDR3 DNA is TGTGCCAGCAGCTCCATCCTCAATCAGCCCCAGCATTTT.

The chain has TRBV6-1 and TRBJ2-2; D is perhaps TRBD1 (5 bases). Germline CDR1 MNHNS, CDR2 SASEGT. The CDR3 covers 16 residues. Trimming stripped 4 bases from V and 0 bases from J, with 12 bases between. The CDR3 loop reads CASSGQGASNTGELFF. The CDR3 DNA is TGTGCCAGCAGTGGGCAGGGCGCTTCGAACACCGGGGAGCTGTTTTTT.

The CDR3 DNA is TGTGCCAGCAGCCTTTGGGCCTCCTACGAGCAGTACTTC. It is translated as CASSLWASYEQYF. The chain couples TRBV16 to TRBJ2-7, with unresolved D. V was clipped by 4 bases and J by 0 bases, with 7 bases between them. Per germline, CDR1 KGHSY and CDR2 FQNENV. This CDR3 has 13 residues.

The chain employs TRBV2 and TRBJ1-5, with 8 bases aligning to TRBD1. With V trimmed by 5 bases and J by 3 bases, 9 bases remained unmatched. Germline V CDR1 and CDR2: SNHLY, FYNNEI. The CDR3 is 16 residues long. The DNA for the CDR3 is TGTGCCAGCAGTCTCCTAGGACAGGGTGTCAATCAGCCCCAGCATTTT. This codes for CASSLLGQGVNQPQHF.

This sequence joins TRBV28 and TRBJ1-6; possibly TRBD1 for D (5 bases). The CDR3 contains 14 residues. CDR1 and CDR2 (germline): MDHEN, SYDVKM. With 2 bases removed from V and 5 bases from J, the gap between germline ends came to 7 bases. For the CDR3, the DNA is TGTGCCAGCAGTTTACGCAGGGATAATTCACCCCTCCACTTT. This gives the protein CASSLRRDNSPLHF. Complete variable domain (other parts from reference TRBV28 and TRBJ1-6): DVKVTQSSRYLVKRTGEKVFLECVQDMDHENMFWYRQDPGLGLRLIYFSYDVKMKEKGDIPEGYSVSREKKERFSLILESASTNQTSMYLCASSLRRDNSPLHFGNGTRLTVT.

V is TRBV9 and J is TRBJ2-3; 7 positions match TRBD1. V lost 0 bases, J lost 5 bases, and 3 bases stayed unmatched. The CDR3 contains 14 residues. Germline V gene sequence: CDR1 SGDLS, CDR2 YYNGEE. This CDR3 is CASSVAYRGDTQYF. DNA of the CDR3: TGTGCCAGCAGCGTAGCTTACAGGGGAGATACGCAGTATTTT. Based on the CDR3 plus reference TRBV9 and TRBJ2-3, the full variable domain is DSGVTQTPKHLITATGQRVTLRCSPRSGDLSVYWYQQSLDQGLQFLIQYYNGEERAKGNILERFSAQQFPDLHSELNLSSLELGDSALYFCASSVAYRGDTQYFGPGTRLTVL.

The rearrangement joins TRBV28 to TRBJ1-2; D is possibly TRBD1 (5 bases). Per the germline V gene, CDR1 is MDHEN and CDR2 is SYDVKM. Trimming took off 7 bases at V and 4 bases at J, with 13 bases between the two ends. This CDR3 spans 13 amino acids. CDR3 DNA sequence: TGTGCCAGCATCCCACAGGCGGCCTATGGCTACACCTTC. This sequence encodes CASIPQAAYGYTF.

V and J are TRBV19 and TRBJ2-3, with 9 bases fitting TRBD2. Per the germline V gene, CDR1 is LNHDA and CDR2 is SQIVND (reference sequence). With V trimmed by 6 bases and J by 4 bases, 8 bases remained unmatched. The CDR3 runs to 15 residues. The CDR3 loop is CASRPLAGRADTQYF. CDR3 DNA: TGTGCCAGTAGACCTCTAGCGGGGCGGGCAGATACGCAGTATTTT.

The chain joins TRBV29-1 to TRBJ2-5; D is unclear. This CDR3 is built from 13 residues. V lost 6 bases to trimming and J lost 4 bases, with 15 bases between them. CDR1 is SQVTM, CDR2 ANQGSEA, per germline. For the CDR3, the DNA is TGCAGCGTAAACAAGGAAGGCGGAGAGACCCAGTACTTC. Its protein product is CSVNKEGGETQYF. The variable domain in full, completed from reference TRBV29-1 and TRBJ2-5, reads SAVISQKPSRDICQRGTSLTIQCQVDSQVTMMFWYRQQPGQSLTLIATANQGSEATYESGFVIDKFPISRPNLTFSTLTVSNMSPEDSSIYLCSVNKEGGETQYFGPGTRLLVL.

The V gene is TRBV2, the J gene TRBJ1-1; TRBD1 aligns across 7 bases. The CDR3 has 12 amino acids. Per germline, CDR1 SNHLY and CDR2 FYNNEI. V was pared by 6 bases and J by 4 bases, with 2 bases of the junction left unmatched. The CDR3 protein is CASSYRGTEAFF. As DNA, the CDR3 is TGTGCCAGCAGCTACAGGGGCACTGAAGCTTTCTTT.

This clone was detected only a few times. The V gene is TRBV7-9, the J gene TRBJ2-1; D call uncertain. The CDR3 spans 13 residues. Germline V lookup: CDR1 SEHNR, CDR2 FQNEAQ (reference sequence). The germline V and J ends were trimmed by 5 bases and 9 bases, with 14 bases remaining between them. The chain's CDR3 is CASSAQRVAEQFF. In DNA form, the CDR3 reads TGTGCCAGCAGCGCCCAGAGAGTGGCTGAGCAGTTCTTC.

The gene calls are TRBV9 and TRBJ2-2; D is unresolved. Trimming took off 0 bases at V and 3 bases at J, with 9 bases between the two ends. This CDR3 comprises 15 residues. Germline V gives CDR1 SGDLS, CDR2 YYNGEE. DNA of the CDR3: TGTGCCAGCAGCGTAGAAGGTGCATACACCGGGGAGCTGTTTTTT. Translation: CASSVEGAYTGELFF.

This clone was seen only once. V is TRBV30 and J is TRBJ1-4, with D hard to call. Trimming stripped 1 base from V and 12 bases from J, with 6 bases between. The CDR3 runs to 10 residues. Germline CDR1 reads GTSNPN; CDR2 reads SVGIG (reference sequence). The CDR3 loop reads CAWSGVELFF. DNA for the CDR3: TGTGCCTGGAGTGGGGTCGAACTGTTTTTT.

The genes are TRBV7-2 and TRBJ1-3; tentatively, D is TRBD1 (5 bases). V was clipped by 3 bases and J by 0 bases, with 9 bases between them. Germline assignment: CDR1 SGHTA and CDR2 FQGNSA. There are 15 residues in the CDR3. Written as DNA, the CDR3 is TGTGCCAGCAGCTTTTCCAGGGCCTCTGGAAACACCATATATTTT. Translating gives CASSFSRASGNTIYF.